This section outlines one T cell receptor (beta chain) sequence together with its context. Its antigen is undetermined. The CDR3 is made up of 14 amino acids. The germline V gene has CDR1 SEHNR and CDR2 FQNEAQ (reference sequence). J was trimmed by 6 bases and V by 4 bases; bases with no gene match: 6. The assay was carried out at the deep level. TCRdb's table, derived via immunoSEQ multiplex PCR, lists solely in-frame clones and lacks some. The repertoire has around 500,000 clones, around 80% of them found once; the top ten carry about 12%. This specimen comes from a study of shared clonotypes between healthy human individuals. Study-level background: A couple of women and a few men aged 18 to 49 served as donors.

General observations from the study: Sequencing depth was a factor that was expected to affect clonotype sharing among donors. Few donors restricted represented genetic and exposure-history diversity.

Sequenced sample: PBMCs. The clonotype was recovered from a woman aged 35 to 49 in good health. Some clones in this sample may be carry-over from other donors' samples. The chain recombines TRBV7-9 with TRBJ2-7; 10 bases fit TRBD1. CDR3 in DNA: TGTGCCAGCAGCTACGGGACAGGGGCCTTCGAGCAGTACTTC. Encoded protein: CASSYGTGAFEQYF.